This is a list of T cell receptor beta chains from one sample in a study of blood T cell repertoires in COVID-19. The assay was immunoSEQ multiplex PCR, and TCRdb's table has in-frame clones only and misses some. The repertoire holds fewer than 300,000 clones, roughly 85% seen once, with around 2.9% in the top ten. Sequences were obtained from peripheral blood. The receptors here all came from a woman between 18 and 29 years old with acute or convalescent COVID-19. Both conserved end residues are part of each CDR3. Fields, in order: J gene, clone size, D gene, V gene, CDR3 DNA, CDR3 protein. A D gene is named only where the DNA matches it firmly. Clone size is given for some rows only: seen once, a few or many times, or a class if the clone is expanded.

TRBJ1-5 . . TRBV7-8 TGTGCCAGCAGCCTTGCAGGGGCAGGGCAGCAGCCCCAGCATTTT CASSLAGAGQQPQHF
TRBJ2-1 . . TRBV24-1 TGTGCCACCAGTTTCAGGGCCTACAATGAGCAGTTCTTC CATSFRAYNEQFF
TRBJ2-4 . . TRBV7-2 TGTGCCAGCAGCTTAAGGGTGTCTTCAGGGAGGATAGCCAAAAACATTCAGTACTTC CASSLRVSSGRIAKNIQYF
TRBJ2-5 . . TRBV18 TGTGCCAGCTCACCACCACGTTCCCGGGAGACCCAGTACTTC CASSPPRSRETQYF
TRBJ2-2 . . TRBV6-5 TGTGCCAGTTCCTTGTGGCTCGCCGGGGAGCTGTTTTTT CASSLWLAGELFF
TRBJ2-3 . TRBD2 TRBV5-1 TGCGCCAGCAGGTTAATCGGACTAGCGGGACCCACAGATACGCAGTATTTT CASRLIGLAGPTDTQYF
TRBJ2-1 . TRBD2 TRBV30 TGTGCCCAAAATCCCGGGACTAGTACTGAGCAGTTCTTC CAQNPGTSTEQFF
TRBJ1-4 . TRBD1 TRBV19 TGTGCCTGCCGCCAGGGGGTATATGAAAAACTGTTTTTT CACRQGVYEKLFF
TRBJ1-6 . TRBD1 TRBV6-5 TGTGCCAGCAATACAGGGGGCGCGAATTCACCCCTCCACTTT CASNTGGANSPLHF
TRBJ1-1 once . TRBV28 TGTGCCAGCAGTTTAGTCCAGACAAACACTGAAGCTTTCTTT CASSLVQTNTEAFF
TRBJ2-1 . . TRBV7-9 TGTGCCAGCAGCCCGTGGGCACCCGAGCAGTTCTTC CASSPWAPEQFF
TRBJ2-1 . TRBD2 TRBV11-2 TGTGCCAGCAGCTCGCAGACTAGCGGGAATGAGCAGTTCTTC CASSSQTSGNEQFF
TRBJ1-2 . TRBD1 TRBV25-1 TGTGCCAGCAGTGCAGACGGGACAGGGGATGGAGGCTACACCTTC CASSADGTGDGGYTF
TRBJ2-5 . . TRBV27 TGTGCCAGCAGTCTTGGCCTAGGAGAGACCCAGTACTTC CASSLGLGETQYF
TRBJ2-5 . . TRBV11-2 TGTGCCAGCAGCTTGGGACATTTCAAAGAGACCCAGTACTTC CASSLGHFKETQYF
TRBJ2-1 . . TRBV11-3 TGTGCCAGCAGCTTAGGGGAACTAGGGAATGAGCAGTTCTTC CASSLGELGNEQFF
TRBJ2-5 . TRBD2 TRBV19 TGTGCCAGTAGTATAGATCTAGGGGGACTAGCGGGAGGTGACGTGCGAGAGACCCAGTACTTC CASSIDLGGLAGGDVRETQYF
TRBJ2-2 . . TRBV6-5 TGTGCCAGCAGCCGGACTGAGGCGAACACCGGGGAGCTGTTTTTT CASSRTEANTGELFF
TRBJ2-1 . . TRBV30 TGTGCCTGGAGTGTTGTAGCGGTTCTGTTCTTC CAWSVVAVLFF
TRBJ1-2 . . TRBV20-1 TGCAGTGGGAGCAACGACTATGGCTACACCTTC CSGSNDYGYTF
TRBJ2-1 . . TRBV19 TGTGCCAGTAGTATGGGGCTAGCGCCTAACAATGAGCAGTTCTTC CASSMGLAPNNEQFF
TRBJ1-5 . . TRBV7-9 TGTGCCAGCAGCTTAGTCACCGCAGGGGTAGGCCAGCCCCAGCATTTT CASSLVTAGVGQPQHF
TRBJ2-7 . TRBD2 TRBV27 TGTGCCAGCAGTAAACTGTTGACTAGCGGGAGGCTCGAGCAGTACTTC CASSKLLTSGRLEQYF
TRBJ1-6 . . TRBV28 TGTGCCAGCAGTCCGCAGGGATTTTTTAATTCACCCCTCCACTTT CASSPQGFFNSPLHF
TRBJ2-1 . TRBD2 TRBV9 TGTGCCAGCAGCTACACGCTAGCGGGAGGTTACGATGAGCAGTTCTTC CASSYTLAGGYDEQFF
TRBJ1-5 few . TRBV9 TGTGCCAGCAGCCCAGGGGACAGCAATCAGCCCCAGCATTTT CASSPGDSNQPQHF
TRBJ1-1 . TRBD1 TRBV6-6 TGTGCCAGCAGTTCCCAAGGACAGGGGAACACTGAAGCTTTCTTT CASSSQGQGNTEAFF
TRBJ2-3 . . TRBV2 TGTGCCAGCAGTGAATTGGGGAGAAGCACAGATACGCAGTATTTT CASSELGRSTDTQYF
TRBJ1-6 few TRBD1 TRBV18 TGTGCCAGCTCTCGAGACAGGGCGAATTCACCCCTCCACTTT CASSRDRANSPLHF
TRBJ1-2 . . TRBV30 TGTGCCTGGAGTGTAGGACACTCATATGGCTACACCTTC CAWSVGHSYGYTF
TRBJ1-2 . . TRBV3-1/TRBV3-2 TGTGCCAGCAGCCAAAGGGGTCCAGACGGAAGGGGCTACACCTTC CASSQRGPDGRGYTF
TRBJ1-1 . . TRBV28 TGTGCCAGCAGTTCTGGGCCGTGGGGGGGTAATAGGGCTGAAGCTTTCTTT CASSSGPWGGNRAEAFF
TRBJ2-1 . TRBD1 TRBV7-7 TGTGCTAGCAGCTCCGGACAGGGGCCCAATGAGCAGTTCTTC CASSSGQGPNEQFF
TRBJ2-5 . TRBD1 TRBV18 TGTGCCAGCTCACCACCGGGACAGGGTGAGACCCAGTACTTC CASSPPGQGETQYF
TRBJ2-5 . . TRBV15 TGTGCCACCAGCAGAGGATCGGCGGGGTGGGAGACCCAGTACTTC CATSRGSAGWETQYF
TRBJ2-7 few . TRBV28 TGTGCCAGCAGTTTTCTCCGGGGCTCCTACGAGCAGTACTTC CASSFLRGSYEQYF
TRBJ1-2 . . TRBV5-4 TGTGCCAGCAGCCTCGACTGGGGCGACTATGGCTACACCTTC CASSLDWGDYGYTF
TRBJ2-6 . . TRBV7-9 TGTGCCAGCAGCTTAGTGGGAGTATCTGGGGCCAACGTCCTGACTTTC CASSLVGVSGANVLTF
TRBJ1-4 . . TRBV15 TGTGCCACCAGCAGACTCGGACGGGGTGAAAAACTGTTTTTT CATSRLGRGEKLFF
TRBJ1-5 few . TRBV6-2/TRBV6-3 TGTGCCAGCAGTTACTTAAATAGCAATCAGCCCCAGCATTTT CASSYLNSNQPQHF
TRBJ2-7 . TRBD1 TRBV4-2 TGTGCCAGCAGCCAAGACCTACAGGGGGCCCGGGAGCAGTACTTC CASSQDLQGAREQYF
TRBJ2-3 . . TRBV7-9 TGTGCCAGCAGCCGGGACACTAGCACAGATACGCAGTATTTT CASSRDTSTDTQYF
TRBJ1-6 few . TRBV27 TGTGCCAGCAGTCTCCTTATAGATTCACCCCTCCACTTT CASSLLIDSPLHF
TRBJ1-1 . . TRBV27 TGTGCCACCGCAGGGAACACTGAAGCTTTCTTT CATAGNTEAFF
TRBJ2-6 . TRBD2 TRBV5-4 TGTGCCAGCAGCTTGGGGCTAGCGGGAGTAAGCTCTGGGGCCAACGTCCTGACTTTC CASSLGLAGVSSGANVLTF
TRBJ1-2 few . TRBV27 TGTGCCAGCAGTTTATCGAGCGGCGGCTTCTATGGCTACACCTTC CASSLSSGGFYGYTF
TRBJ2-7 . TRBD1 TRBV7-2 TGTGCCAGCAGCCAGGACAGGGACGAGCAGTACTTC CASSQDRDEQYF
TRBJ1-2 . . TRBV14 TGTGCCAGCAGCCGGGACCAGGGGCTTGACTATGGCTACACCTTC CASSRDQGLDYGYTF
TRBJ2-7 . TRBD2 TRBV18 TGTGCCAGCTCACCAACTAGCGGGAGGGCCGAGCAGTACTTC CASSPTSGRAEQYF
TRBJ2-7 once TRBD2 TRBV7-2 TGTGCCAGCAGCTCCCCAGGAAGCGGGAGGGGTATTAGGGACGAGCAGTACTTC CASSSPGSGRGIRDEQYF
TRBJ2-7 . . TRBV28 TGTGCCAGCAGTTTAATGAGGCTATACGAGCAGTACTTC CASSLMRLYEQYF